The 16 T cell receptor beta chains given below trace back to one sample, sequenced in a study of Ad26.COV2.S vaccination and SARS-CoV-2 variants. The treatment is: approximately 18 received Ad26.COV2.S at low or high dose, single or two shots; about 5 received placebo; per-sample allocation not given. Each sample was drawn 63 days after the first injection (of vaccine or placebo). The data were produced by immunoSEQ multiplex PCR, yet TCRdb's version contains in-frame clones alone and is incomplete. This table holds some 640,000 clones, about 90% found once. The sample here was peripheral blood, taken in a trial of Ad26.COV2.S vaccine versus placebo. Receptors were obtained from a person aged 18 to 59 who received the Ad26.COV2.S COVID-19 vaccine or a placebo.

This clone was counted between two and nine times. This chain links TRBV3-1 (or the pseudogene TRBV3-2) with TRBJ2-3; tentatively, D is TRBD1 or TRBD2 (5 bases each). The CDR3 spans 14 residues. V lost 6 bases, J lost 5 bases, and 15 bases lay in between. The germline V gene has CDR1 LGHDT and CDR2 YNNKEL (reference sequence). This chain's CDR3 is CASSYRGEGDTQYF. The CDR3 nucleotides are TGTGCCAGCAGTTATAGGGGAGAAGGAGATACGCAGTATTTT.

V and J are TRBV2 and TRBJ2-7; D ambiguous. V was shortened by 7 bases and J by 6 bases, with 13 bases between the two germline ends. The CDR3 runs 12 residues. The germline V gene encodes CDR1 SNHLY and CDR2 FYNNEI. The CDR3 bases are TGTGCCAGCATTAGTGACGGTGGCGAGCAGTACTTC. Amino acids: CASISDGGEQYF.

DNA of the CDR3: TGTGCCAGCAGCTTAGCGACTAGCGGGAGCTATGAGCAGTTCTTC. This gives the protein CASSLATSGSYEQFF. J is TRBJ2-1 and V is TRBV7-2; 12 bases fit TRBD2. The CDR3 runs to 15 residues. The V gene's germline CDR1 is SGHTA and CDR2 FQGNSA. V was clipped by 0 bases and J by 8 bases; unmatched bases: 2.

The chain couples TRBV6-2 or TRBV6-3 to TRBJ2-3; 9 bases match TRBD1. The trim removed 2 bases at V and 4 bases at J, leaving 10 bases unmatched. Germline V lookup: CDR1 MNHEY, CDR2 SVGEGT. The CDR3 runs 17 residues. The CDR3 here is CASSYPGQGNIADTQYF. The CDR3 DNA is TGTGCCAGCAGTTACCCCGGACAGGGGAATATAGCAGATACGCAGTATTTT.

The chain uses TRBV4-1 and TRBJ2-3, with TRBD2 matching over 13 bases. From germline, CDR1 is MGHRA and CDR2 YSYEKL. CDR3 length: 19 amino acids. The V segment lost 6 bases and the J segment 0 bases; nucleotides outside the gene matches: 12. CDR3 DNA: TGCGCCAGCAGACTCAGACTAGCGGGGGGCGCTATGAGCACAGATACGCAGTATTTT. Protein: CASRLRLAGGAMSTDTQYF.

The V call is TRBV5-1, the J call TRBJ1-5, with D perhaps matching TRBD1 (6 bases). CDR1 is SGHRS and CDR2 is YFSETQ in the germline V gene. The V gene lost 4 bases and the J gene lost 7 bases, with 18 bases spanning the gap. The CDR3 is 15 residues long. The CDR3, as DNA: TGCGCCAGCAGCGAACATACAGGGTATGGCCAGCCCCAGCATTTT. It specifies CASSEHTGYGQPQHF.

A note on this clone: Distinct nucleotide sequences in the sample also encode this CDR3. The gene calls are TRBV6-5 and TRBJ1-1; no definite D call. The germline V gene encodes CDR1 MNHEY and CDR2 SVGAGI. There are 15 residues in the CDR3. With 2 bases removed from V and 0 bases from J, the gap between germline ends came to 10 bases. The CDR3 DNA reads TGTGCCAGCAGTTACGGAGATCTCATGAACACTGAAGCTTTCTTT. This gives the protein CASSYGDLMNTEAFF.

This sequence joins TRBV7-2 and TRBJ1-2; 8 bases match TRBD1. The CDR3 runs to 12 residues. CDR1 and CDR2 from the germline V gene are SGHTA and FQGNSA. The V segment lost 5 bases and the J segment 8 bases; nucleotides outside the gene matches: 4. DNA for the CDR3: TGTGCCAGCAGCCTAACAGGGGGAGGCTACACCTTC. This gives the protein CASSLTGGGYTF.

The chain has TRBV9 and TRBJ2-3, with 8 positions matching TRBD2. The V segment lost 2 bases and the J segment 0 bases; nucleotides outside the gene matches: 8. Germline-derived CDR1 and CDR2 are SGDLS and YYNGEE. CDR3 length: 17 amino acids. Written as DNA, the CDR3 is TGTGCCAGCAGCGTGGGCTTTAGCGGGGTTAGCACAGATACGCAGTATTTT. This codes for CASSVGFSGVSTDTQYF.

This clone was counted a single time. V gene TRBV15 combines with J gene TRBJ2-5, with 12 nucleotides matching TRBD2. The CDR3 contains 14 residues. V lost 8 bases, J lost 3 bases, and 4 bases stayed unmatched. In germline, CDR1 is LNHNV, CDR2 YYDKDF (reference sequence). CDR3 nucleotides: TGTGCCACCGGACTAGCGGGGATAAAAGAGACCCAGTACTTC. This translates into CATGLAGIKETQYF.

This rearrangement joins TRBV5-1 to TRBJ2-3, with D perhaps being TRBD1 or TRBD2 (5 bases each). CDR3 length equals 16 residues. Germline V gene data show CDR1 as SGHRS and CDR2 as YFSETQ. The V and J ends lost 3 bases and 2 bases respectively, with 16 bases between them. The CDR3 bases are TGCGCCAGCAGCTACCTTCCTGGGACGGACACAGATACGCAGTATTTT. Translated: CASSYLPGTDTDTQYF.

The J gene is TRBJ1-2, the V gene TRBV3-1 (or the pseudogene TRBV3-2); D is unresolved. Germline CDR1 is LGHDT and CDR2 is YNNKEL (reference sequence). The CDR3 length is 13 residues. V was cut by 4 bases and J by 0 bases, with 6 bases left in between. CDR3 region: CASSPTTNYGYTF. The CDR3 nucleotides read TGTGCCAGCAGCCCAACAACTAACTATGGCTACACCTTC.

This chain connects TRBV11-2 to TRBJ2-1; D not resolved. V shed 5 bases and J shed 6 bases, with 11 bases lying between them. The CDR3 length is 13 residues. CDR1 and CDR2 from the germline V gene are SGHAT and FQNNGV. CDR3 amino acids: CASSATPSNEQFF. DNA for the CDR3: TGTGCCAGCAGCGCCACTCCTAGCAATGAGCAGTTCTTC. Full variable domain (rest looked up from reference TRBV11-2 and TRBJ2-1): EAGVAQSPRYKIIEKRQSVAFWCNPISGHATLYWYQQILGQGPKLLIQFQNNGVVDDSQLPKDRFSAERLKGVDSTLKIQPAKLEDSAVYLCASSATPSNEQFFGPGTRLTVL.

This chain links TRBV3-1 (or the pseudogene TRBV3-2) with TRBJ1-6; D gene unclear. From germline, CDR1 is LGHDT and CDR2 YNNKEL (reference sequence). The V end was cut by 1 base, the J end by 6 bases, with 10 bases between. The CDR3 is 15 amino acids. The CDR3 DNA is TGTGCCAGCAGCCAAGGGGTTCGGATTAATTCACCCCTCCACTTT. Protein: CASSQGVRINSPLHF.

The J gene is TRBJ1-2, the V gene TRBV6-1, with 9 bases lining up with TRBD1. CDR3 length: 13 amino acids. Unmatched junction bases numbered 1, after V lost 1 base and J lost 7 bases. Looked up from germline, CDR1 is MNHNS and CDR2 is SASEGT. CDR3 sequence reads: CASSEGDRVGYTF. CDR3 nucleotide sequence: TGTGCCAGCAGTGAAGGGGACAGGGTTGGCTACACCTTC.

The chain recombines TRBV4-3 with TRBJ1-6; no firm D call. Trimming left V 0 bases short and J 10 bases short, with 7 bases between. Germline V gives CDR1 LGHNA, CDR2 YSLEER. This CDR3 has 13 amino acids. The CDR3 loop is CASSQDVRSPLHF. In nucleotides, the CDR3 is TGCGCCAGCAGCCAAGATGTCCGATCACCCCTCCACTTT.